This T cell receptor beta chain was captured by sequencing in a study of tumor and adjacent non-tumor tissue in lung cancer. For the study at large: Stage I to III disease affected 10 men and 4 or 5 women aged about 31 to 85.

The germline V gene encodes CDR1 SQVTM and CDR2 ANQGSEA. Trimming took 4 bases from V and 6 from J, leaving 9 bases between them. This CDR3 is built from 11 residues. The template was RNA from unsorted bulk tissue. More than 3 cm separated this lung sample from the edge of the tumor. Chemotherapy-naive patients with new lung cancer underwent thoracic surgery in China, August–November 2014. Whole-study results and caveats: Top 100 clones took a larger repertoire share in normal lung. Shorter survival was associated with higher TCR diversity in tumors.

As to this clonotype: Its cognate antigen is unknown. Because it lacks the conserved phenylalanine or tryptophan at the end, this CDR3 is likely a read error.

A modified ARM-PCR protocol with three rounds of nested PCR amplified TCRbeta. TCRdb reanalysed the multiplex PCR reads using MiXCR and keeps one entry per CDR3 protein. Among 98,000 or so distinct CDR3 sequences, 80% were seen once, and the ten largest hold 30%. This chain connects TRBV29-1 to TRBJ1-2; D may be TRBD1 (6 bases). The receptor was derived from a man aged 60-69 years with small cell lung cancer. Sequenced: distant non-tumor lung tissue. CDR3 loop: CSVGQGNGYTL. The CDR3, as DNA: TGCAGCGTTGGGCAGGGGAATGGCTACACCTTA.